The 19 T cell receptor delta chains listed next were all sequenced from one sample in a study of γδ T cells in repeated Plasmodium falciparum infection. TCRdb reprocessed the multiplex PCR reads through CATT. The sample has about 51,000 delta-chain clones; around 2% are singletons. Vgamma9/Vdelta2+ and Vdelta2-negative gammadelta T cells were flow-sorted from PBMC for bulk sequencing. The material sequenced was gamma-delta T cells from blood. The receptors derive from a pool of human donors (malaria-infected and uninfected, not separated).

For this clone: TCRdb attributes to this sequence the protein of a much larger clone, which differs from the DNA translation at residue 7; a read error is likely, and the protein displayed is translated from the DNA. The chain employs TRDV3 and TRDJ1, with 12 bases matching TRDD3. The J gene, absent from TCRdb, was called here by matching the DNA to germline. J was trimmed by 5 bases and V by 3 bases; bases with no gene match: 25. CDR3 length equals 20 residues. CDR1 is TVYSNPD and CDR2 is GDNSRS in the germline V gene (reference sequence). This CDR3 reads CALITGRPPYWGIPTDKLIF. The CDR3 bases are TGTGCCTTGATAACAGGCCGTCCGCCGTACTGGGGGATACCGACAGATAAACTCATCTTT.

This clone was seen only a few times. The amino acid sequence in TCRdb belongs to a much larger clone and departs from this DNA's translation at residue 7, likely a sequencing read error; the sequence shown is translated from the DNA. The V and J genes are TRDV1 and TRDJ1; 11 positions agree with TRDD3. Matching the DNA to germline supplied the J gene, which TCRdb does not give. The CDR3 is made up of 24 amino acids. Germline CDR1 TSWWSYY, CDR2 QGS. The trim removed 5 bases at V and 0 bases at J, leaving 29 bases unmatched. CDR3 amino acids: CALGHYMPVFDWGIVDLYTDKLIF. The CDR3 bases are TGTGCTCTTGGGCACTACATGCCCGTTTTCGACTGGGGGATAGTGGACCTGTACACCGATAAACTCATCTTT.

This clone has a handful of counts. The protein that TCRdb holds for this DNA derives from a much larger clone and differs from the translated DNA at residue 15, which likely indicates a read error; the protein shown here is translated from the DNA. The rearrangement joins TRDV1 to TRDJ1, with D possibly being TRDD3 (6 bases). Germline values: CDR1 TSWWSYY, CDR2 QGS. Trimming stripped 0 bases from V and 4 bases from J, with 27 bases between. This CDR3 has 20 amino acids. The CDR3 DNA follows: TGTGCTCTTGGGGAACTCTACCAGTGGGGGTTCCGCGACACCCTCGATAAACTCATCTTT. Encoded protein: CALGELYQWGFRDTLDKLIF.

This clone came up a few times. This likely came from a read error, as a far larger clone is one base away. Other DNA sequences in this sample translate to the same CDR3. The chain carries TRDV3 and TRDJ1; 11 nucleotides agree with TRDD3. The J gene, missing from TCRdb, was assigned here through DNA to germline matching. There are 25 residues in the CDR3. V was clipped by 1 base and J by 4 bases; unmatched bases: 38. Per the germline V gene, CDR1 is TVYSNPD and CDR2 is GDNSRS (reference sequence). The CDR3 protein is CAFIPFLVKGYTGGYPPGVGDKLIF. The CDR3 nucleotides are TGTGCCTTTATCCCTTTTTTAGTGAAGGGTTATACTGGGGGATATCCTCCGGGAGTTGGCGATAAACTCATCTTT.

This clone came up many times. This may come from a read error, since a much larger clone is one base off. Here the CDR3 reads CALGEGFITGDSVTDKPIF. Written as DNA, the CDR3 is TGTGCTCTTGGGGAAGGGTTTATAACTGGGGATTCGGTCACCGATAAACCCATCTTT. The V gene is TRDV1; the J gene was not called; the table's D call of TRDD3 was not tested on the DNA. The CDR3 runs 19 residues. CDR1 TSWWSYY and CDR2 QGS come from the germline V gene.

This clone was seen at least ten times. This rearrangement joins TRDV1 to TRDJ4; 10 bases map to TRDD3. Since TCRdb gives no J gene, matching the DNA to germline was used here to assign it. Germline V lookup: CDR1 TSWWSYY, CDR2 QGS. The CDR3 totals 18 residues. With 2 bases clipped from V and 5 bases from J, the junction kept 17 bases outside the gene matches. As DNA, the CDR3 is TGTGCTCTTGGGGAAGGGGGAATTTGGGGGATACTTGGCAGGCCCCTGATCTTT. Residues: CALGEGGIWGILGRPLIF.

In this sample, this clone turned up many times. The amino acid sequence in TCRdb belongs to a much larger clone and departs from this DNA's translation at residue 14, likely a sequencing read error; the sequence shown is translated from the DNA. The chain has TRDV2 and TRDJ1; the match to TRDD3 covers 7 bases. No J segment appears in TCRdb, so it was assigned here by matching the sequence to germline. The V gene's germline CDR1 is GEAIGNYY and CDR2 EKD. The CDR3 has 18 amino acids. The CDR3 DNA reads TGTGCCTGTGACACCCTAAGTACTGGGGAACAGTACACCGAAAAACTCATCTTT. Protein sequence: CACDTLSTGEQYTEKLIF.

Many counts were recorded for this clone. The amino acid sequence in TCRdb belongs to a much larger clone and departs from this DNA's translation at residue 13, likely a sequencing read error; the sequence shown is translated from the DNA. The chain combines TRDV3 with TRDJ1, with TRDD3 matching 9 bases. CDR3 size: 17 residues. Germline V CDR1 and CDR2: TVYSNPD, GDNSRS (reference sequence). This CDR3 reads CAQRLRTGGPYTEKLIF. CDR3 coding DNA: TGTGCTCAAAGGTTAAGGACTGGGGGACCCTACACCGAGAAACTCATCTTT.

Points on this clone: This probably arose from a read error, given a far larger clone one base away. The same CDR3 is also encoded by other DNA sequences in this sample. The chain joins TRDV2 to TRDJ1; 13 bases map to TRDD3. This CDR3 region has 18 residues. From germline, CDR1 is GEAIGNYY and CDR2 EKD. Trimming cost V 3 bases and J 6 bases; bases outside gene matches: 15. CDR3 residues: CACDPLPTTGGYENKLIF. In DNA form, the CDR3 reads TGTGCCTGTGACCCTCTACCGACTACTGGGGGATACGAGAATAAACTCATCTTT.

Details on this clone: Only one base separates this from a far larger clonotype, so it likely reflects a read error. Other nucleotide sequences from this sample produce the same CDR3. This chain uses TRAV38-2/DV8 with TRDJ1; TRDD3 agrees at 12 bases. TCRdb is silent on the J gene; assignment here came from matching the DNA to germline. Trimming took 6 bases from V and 5 from J; bases not matched to a gene: 41. The CDR3 covers 26 residues. The germline CDR1 and CDR2 sequences are TSESDYY and QEAYKQQN. CDR3 DNA: TGTGCTTATACGGGGCCGCCCTCCACTCAGCCCCGTACTGGGGGATACCATACGACGGGTCCTGATAAACTCATCTTT. This sequence encodes CAYTGPPSTQPRTGGYHTTGPDKLIF.

This clone turned up a few times. TCRdb's entry gives the protein of a much larger clone, which mismatches this DNA's translation at residue 7, likely from a read error; the protein reported here is translated from the DNA. The chain joins TRDV2 to TRDJ1; TRDD3 might be the D (5 bases). TCRdb supplies no J gene; here it was assigned by aligning the nucleotide sequence to germline. Germline assignment: CDR1 GEAIGNYY and CDR2 EKD. This CDR3 is built from 13 residues. V was shortened by 2 bases and J by 3 bases, with 9 bases between the two germline ends. In nucleotides, the CDR3 is TGTGCCTGTGACAGAGGGATGCCCGATAAACTCATCTTT. It codes for CACDRGMPDKLIF.

This clone showed up just a few times. The protein TCRdb gives is from a much larger clone and does not agree with this DNA's translation at residue 11, likely a read error; the protein shown here comes from the DNA. This chain joins TRDV3 and TRDJ1, with 7 bases fitting TRDD3. TCRdb carries no J gene annotation; the J gene was assigned here by matching the DNA with germline. Germline V gene data show CDR1 as TVYSNPD and CDR2 as GDNSRS (reference sequence). Trimming took 0 bases from V and 3 from J; bases not matched to a gene: 19. This CDR3 region has 18 residues. As DNA, the CDR3 is TGTGCCTTTAGGCACCTCCCGCCGTGGGGGACAGTTTCCGATAAACTCATCTTT. As protein: CAFRHLPPWGTVSDKLIF.

In its sample, this clone was seen a few times. TCRdb's listed protein matches a much larger clone and diverges from this DNA's translation at residue 12, likely through a read error; the protein shown comes from the DNA. The V gene is TRDV2, but the J gene lacks a call; the listed D gene, TRDD3, was not tested against the DNA. Germline lookup yields CDR1 GEAIGNYY and CDR2 EKD. The CDR3 runs to 14 residues. CDR3 in amino acids: CACGGGPYTDKPIF. The DNA for the CDR3 is TGTGCCTGTGGTGGGGGACCGTACACCGATAAACCCATCTTT.

In this sample, this clone turned up many times. The protein that TCRdb holds for this DNA derives from a much larger clone and differs from the translated DNA at residue 15, which likely indicates a read error; the protein shown here is translated from the DNA. The chain uses TRDV1 and TRDJ1; the D is unclear. CDR1 TSWWSYY and CDR2 QGS come from the germline V gene. The CDR3 is 16 amino acids. The CDR3 nucleotides read TGTGCTCTTGGGGAACCCCTCTGGAGTGGAAGCCCAAAACTCACCTTT. Translating gives CALGEPLWSGSPKLTF.

This clone was seen many times. This likely reflects a read error, since a far larger clone is one base away. Other nucleotide sequences from this sample produce the same CDR3. The rearrangement uses TRDV1 and TRDJ1; D not resolved. This CDR3 contains 16 residues. The V and J ends lost 1 base and 8 bases respectively, with 20 bases between them. Germline V gene lookup returns CDR1 TSWWSYY and CDR2 QGS. The CDR3 DNA is TGTGCTCTTGGGGAACCTCTCTGGAGTGGAAGCCCAAAACTCATCTTT. The encoded protein is CALGEPLWSGSPKLIF.

There are many counts of this clone. Translating this DNA gives a protein that differs at residue 9 from the TCRdb one, which belongs to a much larger clone; a read error is likely, and the protein shown is this translation. The V gene is TRDV3, the J gene TRDJ1; 8 bases fit TRDD3. The J gene, left out of TCRdb, was set here by checking the DNA against germline. The germline V gene has CDR1 TVYSNPD and CDR2 GDNSRS (reference sequence). This CDR3 region has 15 residues. The ends lost 2 bases at V and 3 bases at J; junction bases unmatched: 11. The CDR3 DNA reads as TGTGCCTTTCGAGGTTACTGGGGGGTTCCCGATAAACTCATCTTT. Amino acids: CAFRGYWGVPDKLIF. Full variable domain (outside the CDR3, taken from reference TRDV3 and TRDJ1): CDKVTQSSPDQTVASGSEVVLLCTYDTVYSNPDLFWYRIRPDYSFQFVFYGDNSRSEGADFTQGRFSVKHILTQKAFHLVISPVRTEDSATYYCAFRGYWGVPDKLIFGKGTRVTVEP.

This clone is classed as medium-sized (0.01 to 0.1%). CDR3 protein: CAFGNTGGYLLYTDKLIF. DNA of the CDR3: TGTGCCTTTGGGAATACTGGGGGATACCTCCTGTACACCGATAAACTCATCTTT. This chain joins TRDV3 and TRDJ1, with 12 nucleotides matching TRDD3. CDR1 is TVYSNPD, CDR2 GDNSRS, per germline (reference sequence). The CDR3 is 18 amino acids. Germline trimming cut 2 bases from V and 0 bases from J; bases unmatched to any gene: 13.

This clone was found a few times. The protein given by TCRdb reflects a much larger clone and differs at residue 22 from this DNA's translation, likely from a read error; the protein shown is the DNA's translation. This chain uses TRDV1 with TRDJ1; TRDD3 agrees at 8 bases. CDR3 size: 26 residues. Germline V lookup: CDR1 TSWWSYY, CDR2 QGS. CDR3 bases: TGTGCTCTTGCGGAACATGAGGTCCTATCTAGTACTGGGGGTGTTATTGGATTCAAGCCCACCAATAAACTCATCTTT. It yields the protein CALAEHEVLSSTGGVIGFKPTNKLIF.

This clone was recorded many times. A read error is likely here: a far larger clone is one base away. Other DNA sequences in this specimen translate into the identical CDR3. Here the CDR3 reads CALGEGYPMLYTDKLIF. The CDR3 DNA sequence: TGTGCTCTTGGGGAAGGCTATCCAATGCTCTACACCGATAAACTCATCTTC. V usage is TRDV1 and J usage is TRDJ1; D unclear. This CDR3 comprises 17 residues. The germline CDR1 and CDR2 sequences are TSWWSYY and QGS.